A single sample gave rise to the 25 T cell receptor beta chains below, sequenced in a study of OX40 agonist ivuxolimab in advanced cancers. Sequencing used immunoSEQ multiplex PCR; TCRdb keeps in-frame clones, though not all of them. The sample includes around 72,000 clones, 81% of them seen just once. This material consisted of CD4+ or CD8+ T cells sorted from blood, taken in a trial of the OX40 agonist ivuxolimab. All receptors come from an adult with an advanced solid tumor such as melanoma, head and neck, liver or kidney cancer.

This chain connects TRBV11-3 to TRBJ1-1, with a tentative D call TRBD1 (5 bases). CDR3 length: 15 amino acids. Germline V lookup: CDR1 SGHNT, CDR2 YENEEA. Trimming left V 5 bases short and J 3 bases short, with 16 bases between. This CDR3 reads CASSKGTAGDTEAFF. CDR3 DNA sequence: TGTGCCAGCAGCAAAGGGACGGCCGGGGACACTGAAGCTTTCTTT.

This chain links TRBV2 with TRBJ1-2, with TRBD1 identical over 7 bases. Germline-derived CDR1 and CDR2 are SNHLY and FYNNEI. CDR3 length: 14 residues. V trimming: 6 bases; J trimming: 6 bases; junction bases outside the gene matches: 10. The CDR3 nucleotides are TGTGCCAGCAGATCCCTCCGACAGGGCGATGGCTACACCTTC. This gives the protein CASRSLRQGDGYTF.

The chain joins TRBV19 to TRBJ2-1; possible D gene TRBD1, 6 bases. Per the germline V gene, CDR1 is LNHDA and CDR2 is SQIVND (reference sequence). Trimming took 3 bases from V and 5 from J, leaving 14 bases between them. This CDR3 is built from 15 residues. CDR3 sequence: CASSISQGLNNEQFF. In DNA, the CDR3 is TGTGCCAGTAGTATCTCTCAGGGGCTGAACAATGAGCAGTTCTTC.

The chain joins TRBV7-2 to TRBJ1-3, with TRBD1 matching over 7 bases. The germline V gene encodes CDR1 SGHTA and CDR2 FQGNSA. CDR3 length: 15 residues. V trimming: 4 bases; J trimming: 2 bases; junction bases outside the gene matches: 5. CDR3 in amino acids: CASSSHRGTGNTIYF. CDR3 coding DNA: TGTGCCAGCAGCTCACACAGGGGAACTGGAAACACCATATATTTT.

The chain couples TRBV7-9 to TRBJ2-2, with D possibly TRBD1 on 5 matching bases. The ends were cut back, 10 bases at V and 0 bases at J, with 15 bases in the middle. Germline V lookup: CDR1 SEHNR, CDR2 FQNEAQ (reference sequence). This CDR3 has 15 amino acids. DNA of the CDR3: TGTGCCATTCAGGGCTCACACACGAACACCGGGGAGCTGTTTTTT. Amino acids: CAIQGSHTNTGELFF.

The gene calls are TRBV4-2 and TRBJ1-2; possible D gene TRBD1, 5 bases. Germline-derived CDR1 and CDR2 are LGHNA and YNFKEQ. The CDR3 length is 16 residues. The ends were cut back, 0 bases at V and 3 bases at J, with 14 bases in the middle. CDR3 region: CASSQDYGAGYYGYTF. In DNA form, the CDR3 reads TGTGCCAGCAGCCAAGATTATGGGGCAGGCTACTATGGCTACACCTTC.

The chain has TRBV5-1 and TRBJ2-6; D might be TRBD2 (5 bases). CDR1 and CDR2 from the germline V gene are SGHRS and YFSETQ. The CDR3 consists of 15 residues. Trimming removed 4 bases from V and 1 base from J, with 9 bases in between. CDR3 bases: TGCGCCAGCAGCGCGACGGGGTCTGGGGCCAACGTCCTGACTTTC. It translates to CASSATGSGANVLTF.

The chain employs TRBV7-6 and TRBJ2-7; the match to TRBD2 covers 9 bases. Germline V gene data show CDR1 as SGHVS and CDR2 as FNYEAQ. Losses at the gene ends were 0 bases for V and 2 bases for J; bases not matched to a gene: 5. CDR3 size: 16 residues. In nucleotides, the CDR3 is TGTGCCAGCAGCTTAGCGTCTAGCGGGGCTGCCTACGAGCAGTACTTC. Translating gives CASSLASSGAAYEQYF. Full variable domain (outside the CDR3, taken from reference TRBV7-6 and TRBJ2-7): GAGVSQSPRYKVTKRGQDVALRCDPISGHVSLYWYRQALGQGPEFLTYFNYEAQQDKSGLPNDRFSAERPEGSISTLTIQRTEQRDSAMYRCASSLASSGAAYEQYFGPGTRLTVT.

The chain uses TRBV14 and TRBJ1-2; no firm D call. V lost 1 base, J lost 4 bases, and 7 bases lay in between. This CDR3 is 13 amino acids long. CDR1 is SGHDN, CDR2 FVKESK, per germline. The CDR3 bases are TGTGCCAGCAGCCAAGGGCAGGTCTATGGCTACACCTTC. The encoded protein is CASSQGQVYGYTF.

The chain has TRBV11-2 and TRBJ2-5, with 8 bases fitting TRBD2. The CDR3 spans 13 residues. Looked up from germline, CDR1 is SGHAT and CDR2 is FQNNGV. The V segment lost 8 bases and the J segment 9 bases; nucleotides outside the gene matches: 11. For the CDR3, the DNA is TGTGCCAGCGAGCGCTCTAGCGGGCTTTCCCAGTACTTC. Translated, it gives CASERSSGLSQYF.

This clone was detected a few times. The J gene is TRBJ2-7, the V gene TRBV7-2, with 7 bases fitting TRBD1. Per germline, CDR1 SGHTA and CDR2 FQGNSA. Germline trimming cut 3 bases from V and 2 bases from J; bases unmatched to any gene: 7. The CDR3 length is 15 residues. CDR3 bases: TGTGCCAGCAGCTTTGCTGACAGGGCGGCCTACGAGCAGTACTTC. Protein: CASSFADRAAYEQYF.

The chain employs TRBV7-9 and TRBJ1-2; D is undetermined. The CDR3 runs 12 residues. Trimming cost V 8 bases and J 4 bases, with 11 bases left between them. The germline gives CDR1 SEHNR, CDR2 FQNEAQ (reference sequence). Here the CDR3 DNA reads TGTGCCAGCTCCCGGGAATCCTATGGCTACACCTTC. It specifies CASSRESYGYTF.

The genes are TRBV27 and TRBJ1-4; no definite D call. Germline assignment: CDR1 MNHEY and CDR2 SMNVEV (reference sequence). The CDR3 loop spans 14 amino acids. V dropped 3 bases and J dropped 7 bases, with 12 bases sitting between them. For the CDR3, the DNA is TGTGCCAGCAGTTTTTCTGGTTCGGGTGAAAAACTGTTTTTT. Translating gives CASSFSGSGEKLFF.

V is TRBV6-1 and J is TRBJ2-1, with TRBD2 identical over 12 bases. Trimming took 6 bases from V and 9 from J; bases not matched to a gene: 9. CDR1 MNHNS and CDR2 SASEGT come from the germline V gene. This CDR3 has 15 amino acids. The CDR3 nucleotides read TGTGCCAGCAGCCGCCTAGCGGGGGGGTACGTTGAGCAGTTCTTC. This translates into CASSRLAGGYVEQFF.

The V call is TRBV27, the J call TRBJ2-1; D gene unclear. Germline values: CDR1 MNHEY, CDR2 SMNVEV (reference sequence). The CDR3 is made up of 13 amino acids. Trimming left V 10 bases short and J 0 bases short, with 10 bases between. The CDR3 loop reads CATRKSSYNEQFF. The CDR3 DNA sequence: TGTGCCACCAGAAAGAGCTCCTACAATGAGCAGTTCTTC.

V is TRBV7-9 and J is TRBJ2-2; D is undetermined. The CDR3 contains 16 residues. Germline lookup yields CDR1 SEHNR and CDR2 FQNEAQ (reference sequence). V shed 0 bases and J shed 2 bases, with 10 bases lying between them. CDR3 region: CASSLARALNTGELFF. CDR3 DNA: TGTGCCAGCAGCTTAGCTAGGGCCCTAAACACCGGGGAGCTGTTTTTT.

The chain combines TRBV11-3 with TRBJ2-5; a possible D gene is TRBD2 (5 bases). Near its end, the DNA agrees better with TRBJ2-7, so the J call may be wrong. The CDR3 has 14 residues. CDR1 and CDR2 (germline): SGHNT, YENEEA. For the CDR3, the DNA is TGTGCCAGCAGCTTATTTGGGAGCTCCTACGAGCAGTACTTC. Translating it yields CASSLFGSSYEQYF.

The V and J genes are TRBV10-3 and TRBJ1-1; 9 bases line up with TRBD1. This CDR3 is 14 amino acids long. After removal of 4 bases from V and 3 bases from J, the junction contained 3 bases not matched to a gene. CDR1 is ENHRY, CDR2 SYGVKD, per germline. As DNA, the CDR3 is TGTGCCATCAGTGGGGACAGGGAGTACACTGAAGCTTTCTTT. This codes for CAISGDREYTEAFF.

The chain employs TRBV25-1 and TRBJ2-1; 7 bases map to TRBD1. The CDR3 spans 13 residues. Trimming removed 10 bases from V and 4 bases from J; junction bases left unmatched: 7. Germline assignment: CDR1 MGHDK and CDR2 SYGVNS. The CDR3 nucleotides read TGTGCCACCACCGGGACAGAGTACAATGAGCAGTTCTTC. This codes for CATTGTEYNEQFF.

This clone appeared a single time. The J gene is TRBJ2-1, the V gene TRBV19, with a possible D match to TRBD2 (6 bases). CDR3 length: 18 residues. Germline V gene lookup returns CDR1 LNHDA and CDR2 SQIVND (reference sequence). The ends were cut back, 3 bases at V and 6 bases at J, with 24 bases in the middle. As DNA, the CDR3 is TGTGCCAGTAGTATCTTAGGAGGGGCGAGGGCGTATCGCAATGAGCAGTTCTTC. Translated: CASSILGGARAYRNEQFF.

V gene TRBV30 combines with J gene TRBJ1-6, with 8 bases aligning to TRBD1. Unmatched junction bases numbered 13, after V lost 8 bases and J lost 10 bases. The CDR3 is made up of 14 amino acids. Germline CDR1 is GTSNPN and CDR2 is SVGIG (reference sequence). This CDR3 reads CATERGQALSPLHF. CDR3 sequence (DNA): TGTGCCACGGAAAGGGGACAGGCCCTCTCACCCCTCCACTTT.

The chain uses TRBV7-9 and TRBJ2-5; TRBD2 agrees at 10 bases. Trimming removed 7 bases from V and 1 base from J; junction bases left unmatched: 6. This CDR3 is 15 amino acids long. The germline V gene has CDR1 SEHNR and CDR2 FQNEAQ (reference sequence). This CDR3 is CASTRTSGTQETQYF. CDR3 bases: TGTGCCAGCACTAGGACTAGCGGAACCCAAGAGACCCAGTACTTC.

CDR3: CASSLQGGASTEAFF. In DNA, the CDR3 is TGTGCCAGCAGCTTACAAGGGGGGGCTAGCACTGAAGCTTTCTTT. The V call is TRBV7-9, the J call TRBJ1-1, with D tentatively TRBD1 (6 bases). V was shortened by 2 bases and J by 4 bases, with 14 bases between the two germline ends. The germline V gene has CDR1 SEHNR and CDR2 FQNEAQ (reference sequence). This CDR3 is 15 amino acids long.

V is TRBV27 and J is TRBJ1-2; 7 positions agree with TRBD1. The CDR3 has 14 residues. Trimming cost V 5 bases and J 4 bases; bases outside gene matches: 7. CDR1 and CDR2 from the germline V gene are MNHEY and SMNVEV (reference sequence). CDR3 in amino acids: CASSVDRVSYGYTF. DNA of the CDR3: TGTGCCAGCAGTGTCGACAGGGTCAGCTATGGCTACACCTTC.

The chain uses TRBV9 and TRBJ2-1, with D tentatively TRBD1 or TRBD2 (5 bases each). Germline V gene sequence: CDR1 SGDLS, CDR2 YYNGEE. V shed 0 bases and J shed 2 bases, with 9 bases lying between them. CDR3 length equals 15 residues. The CDR3 nucleotides are TGTGCCAGCAGCGTAGATCCGGGACCCTACAATGAGCAGTTCTTC. It codes for CASSVDPGPYNEQFF.